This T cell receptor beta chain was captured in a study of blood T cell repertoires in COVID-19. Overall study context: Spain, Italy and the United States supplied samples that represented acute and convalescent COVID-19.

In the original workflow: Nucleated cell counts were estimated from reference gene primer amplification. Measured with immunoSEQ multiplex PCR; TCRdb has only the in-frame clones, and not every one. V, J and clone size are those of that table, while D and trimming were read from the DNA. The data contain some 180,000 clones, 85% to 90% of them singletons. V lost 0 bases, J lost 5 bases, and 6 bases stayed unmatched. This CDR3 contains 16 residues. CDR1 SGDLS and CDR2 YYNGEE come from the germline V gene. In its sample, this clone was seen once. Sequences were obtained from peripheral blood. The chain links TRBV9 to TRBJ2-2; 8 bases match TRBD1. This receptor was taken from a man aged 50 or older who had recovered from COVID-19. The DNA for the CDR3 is TGTGCCAGCAGCGTAGGGACAGGGTTTCGGACCGGGGAGCTGTTTTTT. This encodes CASSVGTGFRTGELFF.